A single sample gave rise to the 23 T cell receptor beta chains below, sequenced in a study of identical twins. TCRdb redid the calling of the 5' RACE reads with MiXCR, one entry per CDR3 protein. Altogether around 490,000 distinct CDR3 sequences are present, around 24% being singletons, with the ten largest covering around 0.5%. This sample was shared with a second study, whose subject was yellow fever vaccine responses in identical twins.

Sequenced sample: CD4+ T cells sorted from blood. These receptors were collected from a woman between 18 and 29 years old in good health.

The chain links TRBV6-1 to TRBJ2-1, with D perhaps matching TRBD2 (6 bases). Trimming removed 8 bases from V and 2 bases from J, with 16 bases in between. Germline V gene sequence: CDR1 MNHNS, CDR2 SASEGT. This CDR3 region has 15 residues. CDR3 sequence (DNA): TGTGCCAGCTCTCGGGAGCAGCGGGCCTACAATGAGCAGTTCTTC. It specifies CASSREQRAYNEQFF.

CDR3 nucleotides: TGTGCCATCTGTCTCAACTCTTGGTTAGCGGCCACCTCCTACGAGCAGTACTTC. It translates to CAICLNSWLAATSYEQYF. V and J are TRBV3-1 and TRBJ2-7; the D gene is possibly TRBD2 (6 bases). CDR3 length: 18 residues. Trimming cost V 10 bases and J 0 bases, with 28 bases left between them. Germline values: CDR1 LGHDT, CDR2 YNNKEL (reference sequence).

The count of this clonotype is one. CDR3 in amino acids: CASRDRENTGELFF. Here the CDR3 DNA reads TGTGCCAGCAGGGACAGGGAGAACACCGGGGAGCTGTTTTTT. This chain joins TRBV6-1 and TRBJ2-2, with 8 bases aligning to TRBD1. CDR3 length equals 14 residues. The junction had 1 base not matched to a gene; V was cut back by 6 bases and J by 1 base. CDR1 is MNHNS and CDR2 is SASEGT in the germline V gene.

The chain links TRBV20-1 to TRBJ2-7; 8 bases line up with TRBD1. V lost 4 bases and J lost 9; bases outside the gene matches: 14. The germline CDR1 and CDR2 sequences are DFQATT and SNEGSKA (reference sequence). CDR3 length: 14 amino acids. The chain's CDR3 is CSATRQGMGQGQYV. CDR3 DNA sequence: TGCAGTGCTACCCGACAGGGGATGGGGCAGGGGCAGTACGTC.

This clonotype was seen at least ten times. CDR3 sequence: CATSDSNQPQHF. CDR3 DNA sequence: TGTGCCACCAGTGACAGCAATCAGCCCCAGCATTTT. J is TRBJ1-5 and V is TRBV24-1; D not certain. The CDR3 is made up of 12 amino acids. CDR1 is KGHDR and CDR2 is SFDVKD in the germline V gene. V was cut by 4 bases and J by 1 base, with 1 base left in between.

The CDR3 nucleotides are TGTGCCAGCAGCTTATGGACTAGCACCAAAAACATTCAGTACTTC. The encoded protein is CASSLWTSTKNIQYF. The chain has TRBV11-2 and TRBJ2-4; 8 bases align to TRBD2. CDR1 and CDR2 (germline): SGHAT, FQNNGV. V shed 2 bases and J 2 bases; nucleotides not matched to a gene: 2. The CDR3 consists of 15 residues.

The chain carries TRBV3-1 and TRBJ1-2; a possible D gene is TRBD1 (6 bases). This CDR3 spans 17 amino acids. Germline-derived CDR1 and CDR2 are LGHDT and YNNKEL (reference sequence). V lost 1 base, J lost 7 bases, and 22 bases lay in between. CDR3 protein: CASSQGSVGSGVGGYTF. CDR3 in DNA: TGTGCCAGCAGCCAAGGGTCTGTCGGGTCAGGGGTTGGTGGCTACACCTTC.

This clonotype occurred a few times. The rearrangement uses TRBV5-6 and TRBJ1-3; TRBD1 matches at 11 bases. The length of the CDR3 is 16 residues. The germline V gene has CDR1 SGHDT and CDR2 YYEEEE. The junction had 4 bases not matched to a gene; V was cut back by 4 bases and J by 1 base. As DNA, the CDR3 is TGTGCCAGCAGCGTGGACAGGGGGCGGTCTGGAAACACCATATATTTT. Protein: CASSVDRGRSGNTIYF.

This clonotype showed up just a few times. V usage is TRBV5-1 and J usage is TRBJ2-2; a possible D gene is TRBD1 (5 bases). This CDR3 contains 18 residues. Trimming took 1 base from V and 1 from J, leaving 17 bases between them. Germline assignment: CDR1 SGHRS and CDR2 YFSETQ. CDR3 residues: CASSLPPGIQKNTGELFF. The DNA of the CDR3 is TGCGCCAGCAGCTTGCCGCCAGGGATACAGAAGAACACCGGGGAGCTGTTTTTT.

In this sample, this clonotype turned up a few times. The rearrangement links TRBV27 to TRBJ2-2; D remains ambiguous. Germline assignment: CDR1 MNHEY and CDR2 SMNVEV (reference sequence). This CDR3 spans 16 amino acids. Trimming pared 2 bases from V and 0 bases from J, leaving 10 bases between. CDR3 in DNA: TGTGCCAGCAGTTTAACATACATTCCGAACACCGGGGAGCTGTTTTTT. Translated: CASSLTYIPNTGELFF.

The chain recombines TRBV16 with TRBJ1-5, with D possibly being TRBD1 (6 bases). Per the germline V gene, CDR1 is KGHSY and CDR2 is FQNENV. This CDR3 region has 17 residues. Trimming cost V 7 bases and J 1 base, with 20 bases left between them. The CDR3 DNA is TGTGCCAGCAACCTACAGGGCAACGGGACCAGCAATCAGCCCCAGCATTTT. Translated, it gives CASNLQGNGTSNQPQHF. Variable domain in full (rest from reference TRBV16 and TRBJ1-5): GEEVAQTPKHLVRGEGQKAKLYCAPIKGHSYVFWYQQVLKNEFKFLISFQNENVFDETGMPKERFSAKCLPNSPCSLEIQATKLEDSAVYFCASNLQGNGTSNQPQHFGDGTRLSIL.

This clonotype was picked up a small number of times. The CDR3 here is CAISDGTSGSRETQYF. Here the CDR3 DNA reads TGTGCCATCAGTGACGGGACTAGCGGGAGTCGAGAGACCCAGTACTTC. The rearrangement links TRBV10-3 to TRBJ2-5, with TRBD2 matching 14 bases. The CDR3 has 16 residues. V lost 3 bases and J lost 4; bases outside the gene matches: 4. Germline CDR1 is ENHRY and CDR2 is SYGVKD.

The V call is TRBV7-2, the J call TRBJ2-5; TRBD2 matches at 8 bases. Trimming removed 3 bases from V and 5 bases from J; junction bases left unmatched: 11. Germline CDR1 reads SGHTA; CDR2 reads FQGNSA. The length of the CDR3 is 16 residues. CDR3: CASSFPPDGRVETQYF. The DNA of the CDR3 is TGTGCCAGCAGCTTCCCGCCTGACGGGAGGGTTGAGACCCAGTACTTC.

As regards this clonotype: One end of the junction varies from germline; a read error may be responsible. The rearrangement uses TRBV14 and TRBJ2-5; D is perhaps TRBD1 (7 bases). CDR1 SGHDN and CDR2 FVKESK come from the germline V gene. The CDR3 is 12 amino acids. The chain's CDR3 is CASSQDQGGSGF. Written as DNA, the CDR3 is TGTGCCAGCAGCCAAGATCAGGGGGGTTCAGGCTTC.

The chain carries TRBV4-2 and TRBJ1-2; D ambiguous. V was shortened by 0 bases and J by 7 bases, with 3 bases between the two germline ends. The CDR3 runs to 11 residues. CDR1 and CDR2 from the germline V gene are LGHNA and YNFKEQ. The CDR3 is CASSQDLGYTF. Here the CDR3 DNA reads TGTGCCAGCAGCCAAGATCTTGGCTACACCTTC.

This clonotype was observed a handful of times. This sequence joins TRBV20-1 and TRBJ1-1; D is unclear. The CDR3 extends over 13 amino acids. V was cut by 6 bases and J by 10 bases, with 21 bases left in between. CDR1 is DFQATT, CDR2 SNEGSKA, per germline (reference sequence). Here the CDR3 reads CSANREGGLGAFF. In DNA, the CDR3 is TGCAGTGCGAACCGTGAAGGAGGACTAGGAGCTTTCTTT.

This clonotype was picked up a small number of times. The chain is built from TRBV11-2 and TRBJ1-6; TRBD1 matches 8 bases. Unmatched junction bases numbered 13, after V lost 5 bases and J lost 7 bases. Per germline, CDR1 SGHAT and CDR2 FQNNGV. The CDR3 is made up of 17 amino acids. The CDR3 nucleotides read TGTGCCAGCAGCCCCCAGGGGGCGGGGGCGAGGAATTCACCCCTCCACTTT. Encoded protein: CASSPQGAGARNSPLHF.

V and J are TRBV7-2 and TRBJ2-2; TRBD1 is a possible D gene (5 bases). The V and J ends lost 0 bases and 0 bases respectively, with 8 bases between them. The germline V gene encodes CDR1 SGHTA and CDR2 FQGNSA. The CDR3 totals 16 residues. This CDR3 reads CASSLAGAPNTGELFF. In DNA form, the CDR3 reads TGTGCCAGCAGCTTAGCAGGGGCCCCGAACACCGGGGAGCTGTTTTTT.

This clonotype has just a few counts. The chain has TRBV2 and TRBJ1-1; D unclear. Germline V CDR1 and CDR2: SNHLY, FYNNEI. There are 15 residues in the CDR3. The germline V and J ends were trimmed by 1 base and 1 base, with 10 bases remaining between them. The CDR3, as DNA: TGTGCCAGCAGTGAAGGTCCGGGAAGGAACACTGAAGCTTTCTTT. This codes for CASSEGPGRNTEAFF.

The J gene is TRBJ2-5, the V gene TRBV4-2, with 8 bases that match TRBD2. This CDR3 contains 13 residues. Losses at the gene ends were 5 bases for V and 5 bases for J; bases not matched to a gene: 4. Germline CDR1 is LGHNA and CDR2 is YNFKEQ. The CDR3 DNA sequence: TGTGCCAGCAGCGTTAGCGGGACGGAGACCCAGTACTTC. It codes for CASSVSGTETQYF.

The chain couples TRBV24-1 to TRBJ2-1; perhaps TRBD2 as D (6 bases). Germline V gene lookup returns CDR1 KGHDR and CDR2 SFDVKD. V gave up 7 bases and J gave up 9 bases, with 9 bases separating them. This CDR3 is built from 11 residues. CDR3 DNA sequence: TGTGCCACCAGCCTGGGAGGTGAGCAGTTCTTC. It codes for CATSLGGEQFF.

This clonotype was counted between two and nine times. The V and J genes are TRBV18 and TRBJ1-4; no firm D call. Trimming cost V 2 bases and J 3 bases, with 13 bases left between them. Germline-derived CDR1 and CDR2 are KGHSH and LQKENI. The CDR3 has 16 amino acids. CDR3 DNA sequence: TGTGCCAGCTCACCAGGCGCAGTAACGTCTAATGAAAAACTGTTTTTT. Its protein is CASSPGAVTSNEKLFF.

The chain employs TRBV12-3 or TRBV12-4 and TRBJ2-3; perhaps TRBD2 as D (6 bases). CDR3 size: 15 residues. The ends were cut back, 5 bases at V and 0 bases at J, with 12 bases in the middle. The CDR3 sequence is CASSAQRVSTDTQYF. CDR3 bases: TGTGCCAGCAGTGCCCAGCGGGTCAGCACAGATACGCAGTATTTT.